This TCR beta chain was profiled in a study of cytomegalovirus exposure and HLA in healthy donors. Overall study: The early release's HLA-typed donors yielded 70 million to 85 million unique TCRs.

Points from the study as a whole: Reports indicated that the classifier achieved high specificity and sensitivity in diagnosing cytomegalovirus status. Cytomegalovirus association was assigned to more than 150 TCR beta chains.

This CDR3 region has 14 residues. Germline-derived CDR1 and CDR2 are MNHEY and SMNVEV (reference sequence). Trimming took 3 bases from V and 3 from J, leaving 8 bases between them. Each of the donors was a healthy bone marrow donor. A note on this clone: Its antigen is not known.

PCR was performed using 60 Vbeta and 13 Jbeta primers. Method: immunoSEQ multiplex PCR; TCRdb's copy keeps in-frame clones and lacks some. The sample shows 120,000 or so clones, approximately 68% of them seen only once. The sample comprised PBMCs. This clonotype was obtained from a young man in good health and CMV-seropositive. The chain recombines TRBV27 with TRBJ2-2; D possibly corresponds to TRBD1 (5 bases). CDR3 region: CASSFRQYTGELFF. The CDR3 DNA sequence: TGTGCCAGCAGTTTTCGACAGTACACCGGGGAGCTGTTTTTT.